These 21 T cell receptor beta chains share one sample of origin, sequenced in a study of cytomegalovirus exposure and HLA in healthy donors. A multiplex PCR was run with 60 Vbeta primers and 13 Jbeta primers. Method: immunoSEQ multiplex PCR; TCRdb's copy keeps in-frame clones and lacks some. The sample gives 130,000 to 150,000 clones, just under 85% of which show up once; roughly 4.2% is in the top ten. The sequencing sample was made of PBMCs. The receptors were sampled from a middle-aged man in good health and CMV-seropositive.

This chain links TRBV4-1 with TRBJ1-5; the match to TRBD1 covers 9 bases. The germline gives CDR1 MGHRA, CDR2 YSYEKL. The ends lost 3 bases at V and 6 bases at J; junction bases unmatched: 6. The CDR3 is 15 residues long. The CDR3 reads CASSQGGQGRQPQHF. The CDR3 coding sequence is TGCGCCAGCAGCCAGGGCGGACAGGGGCGTCAGCCCCAGCATTTT.

In this sample, this clone turned up a few times. The V and J genes are TRBV20-1 and TRBJ1-2, with D possibly TRBD1 on 6 matching bases. Per the germline V gene, CDR1 is DFQATT and CDR2 is SNEGSKA (reference sequence). The V end lost 4 bases, the J end lost 7 bases, and 10 bases lay between the germline ends. The CDR3 consists of 11 residues. CDR3 nucleotide sequence: TGCAGTGCTATACTCAGGGGTGGCTACACCTTC. It is translated as CSAILRGGYTF.

The chain couples TRBV6-5 to TRBJ1-1; D might be TRBD1 (5 bases). The CDR3 extends over 13 amino acids. Germline V lookup: CDR1 MNHEY, CDR2 SVGAGI. V lost 0 bases, J lost 4 bases, and 6 bases lay in between. The CDR3 nucleotides are TGTGCCAGCAGTTACTCGACAGCCACTGAAGCTTTCTTT. It codes for CASSYSTATEAFF.

The chain has TRBV6-5 and TRBJ1-5; 7 bases align to TRBD1. The length of the CDR3 is 14 residues. Unmatched junction bases numbered 5, after V lost 5 bases and J lost 4 bases. Germline V gene data show CDR1 as MNHEY and CDR2 as SVGAGI. CDR3 DNA: TGTGCCAGCAGTCCGGGACAGACTAATCAGCCCCAGCATTTT. Translating gives CASSPGQTNQPQHF.

This rearrangement joins TRBV7-5 to TRBJ2-1; the table's D gene call, TRBD1, was not cross checked with the DNA. TRBV7-5 is annotated as a pseudogene. This CDR3 contains 15 residues. The CDR3 loop reads CARSPDRGPNNEQFF. Here the CDR3 DNA reads TGTGCCAGAAGTCCTGACAGGGGGCCGAACAATGAGCAGTTCTTC.

The CDR3 DNA reads TGCGCCAGCAGCTTAGACACTGGCTACGAGCAGTACTTC. Protein: CASSLDTGYEQYF. The chain recombines TRBV5-1 with TRBJ2-7; D is uncertain. Germline V CDR1 and CDR2: SGHRS, YFSETQ. The CDR3 is 13 amino acids. Trimming shortened V by 2 bases and J by 3 bases, and 9 bases separated the two germline ends.

The chain recombines TRBV7-8 with TRBJ1-2; the match to TRBD1 covers 7 bases. The V segment lost 5 bases and the J segment 0 bases; nucleotides outside the gene matches: 6. Germline V CDR1 and CDR2: SGHVS, FQNEAQ. CDR3 length: 15 residues. The CDR3 bases are TGTGCCAGCAGCAAATGGGACAGTCCTAACTATGGCTACACCTTC. Amino acids: CASSKWDSPNYGYTF. The full variable domain, completed using reference TRBV7-8 and TRBJ1-2, is GAGVSQSPRYKVAKRGQDVALRCDPISGHVSLFWYQQALGQGPEFLTYFQNEAQLDKSGLPSDRFFAERPEGSVSTLKIQRTQQEDSAVYLCASSKWDSPNYGYTFGSGTRLTVV.

The chain carries TRBV2 and TRBJ2-1, with 10 bases identical to TRBD2. The CDR3 spans 12 residues. V lost 6 bases to trimming and J lost 10 bases; unmatched junction nucleotides: 3. Germline CDR1 and CDR2: SNHLY and FYNNEI. CDR3 sequence: CASRVLAGEQFF. Written as DNA, the CDR3 is TGTGCCAGCAGAGTACTAGCGGGGGAGCAGTTCTTC.

This chain uses TRBV21-1 with TRBJ1-5; the D call in the table, TRBD1, was not verified against the DNA. TRBV21-1 is a pseudogene. The CDR3 sequence is 15 residues long. The CDR3 loop reads CASRGTQGSRQPQHF. CDR3 bases: TGTGCCAGCAGGGGGACACAGGGGAGTCGTCAGCCCCAGCATTTT.

V and J are TRBV5-4 and TRBJ2-1; perhaps TRBD2 as D (5 bases). The V gene lost 1 base and the J gene lost 3 bases, with 11 bases spanning the gap. The CDR3 is 15 residues long. Germline assignment: CDR1 SGHNT and CDR2 YYREEE (reference sequence). The CDR3 is CASSLQGSGYNEQFF. The CDR3 coding sequence is TGTGCCAGCAGCTTGCAAGGGAGCGGCTACAATGAGCAGTTCTTC.

In the case of this clone: This same CDR3 is encoded by further DNA sequences in the sample. V and J are TRBV2 and TRBJ1-2; D uncertain. Germline CDR1 and CDR2: SNHLY and FYNNEI. CDR3 length equals 13 residues. Trimming removed 4 bases at V and 1 base at J, with 7 bases between. The CDR3 region is CASSGEGNYGYTF. In DNA form, the CDR3 reads TGTGCCAGCAGTGGGGAGGGTAACTATGGCTACACCTTC.

The chain recombines TRBV4-1 with TRBJ1-1, with unresolved D. CDR1 and CDR2 from the germline V gene are MGHRA and YSYEKL. Trimming shortened V by 2 bases and J by 3 bases, and 4 bases separated the two germline ends. There are 12 residues in the CDR3. The CDR3 coding sequence is TGCGCCAGCAGCCAACCATACACTGAAGCTTTCTTT. Its protein is CASSQPYTEAFF.

The DNA of the CDR3 is TGTGCCAGCTCACCACTAGAACAGAACTATGGCTACACCTTC. It encodes CASSPLEQNYGYTF. The chain is built from TRBV18 and TRBJ1-2; D is unclear. V was trimmed by 1 base and J by 2 bases, leaving 8 bases between them. Looked up from germline, CDR1 is KGHSH and CDR2 is LQKENI. The CDR3 extends over 14 amino acids.

V gene TRBV5-1 combines with J gene TRBJ1-1; tentatively, D is TRBD1 (6 bases). The CDR3 has 13 amino acids. V lost 4 bases and J lost 4, with 11 bases in between. Germline V gene sequence: CDR1 SGHRS, CDR2 YFSETQ. The CDR3 is CASSVQGSTEAFF. The CDR3 DNA is TGCGCCAGCAGCGTTCAGGGGTCCACTGAAGCTTTCTTT.

This clone was recorded a few times. The chain uses TRBV7-6 and TRBJ2-3, with D tentatively TRBD1 (6 bases). CDR1 is SGHVS and CDR2 is FNYEAQ in the germline V gene. V was trimmed by 4 bases and J by 5 bases, leaving 22 bases between them. There are 17 residues in the CDR3. CDR3 protein: CASSSGAGTRMGDTQYF. The CDR3 nucleotides read TGTGCCAGCAGCTCAGGAGCCGGGACACGGATGGGAGATACGCAGTATTTT.

This chain joins TRBV27 and TRBJ1-5; 8 nucleotides align to TRBD1. With V trimmed by 6 bases and J by 4 bases, 8 bases remained unmatched. Germline V CDR1 and CDR2: MNHEY, SMNVEV (reference sequence). The CDR3 length is 15 residues. CDR3 region: CASSLTGDRNQPQHF. CDR3 in DNA: TGTGCCAGCAGCCTGACAGGGGACCGAAATCAGCCCCAGCATTTT.

J is TRBJ2-5 and V is TRBV5-1; D uncertain. Trimming stripped 0 bases from V and 5 bases from J, with 5 bases between. CDR1 is SGHRS and CDR2 is YFSETQ in the germline V gene. The CDR3 sequence is 12 residues long. The CDR3 DNA sequence: TGCGCCAGCAGCTTGGCCGGGGAGACCCAGTACTTC. Translating it yields CASSLAGETQYF.

The chain recombines TRBV7-8 with TRBJ2-5, with D unclear. The CDR3 has 16 amino acids. V lost 1 base, J lost 1 base, and 13 bases lay in between. Germline assignment: CDR1 SGHVS and CDR2 FQNEAQ. In DNA, the CDR3 is TGTGCCAGCAGCTTAGGATACAGCTCCCCCCAAGAGACCCAGTACTTC. Translation gives CASSLGYSSPQETQYF.

V gene TRBV6-1 combines with J gene TRBJ1-1; D is possibly TRBD1 (6 bases). The CDR3 extends over 15 amino acids. From germline, CDR1 is MNHNS and CDR2 SASEGT. The ends were cut back, 6 bases at V and 7 bases at J, with 21 bases in the middle. The CDR3 reads CASSSQGPGGLEAFF. CDR3 DNA: TGTGCCAGCAGCTCACAGGGTCCTGGTGGACTTGAAGCTTTCTTT.

The V gene is TRBV7-3, the J gene TRBJ2-1; D perhaps matches TRBD2 (6 bases). The V end lost 2 bases, the J end lost 7 bases, and 9 bases lay between the germline ends. This CDR3 comprises 13 residues. Germline CDR1 and CDR2: SGHTA and FQGTGA. DNA of the CDR3: TGTGCCAGCAGCTTATTGGAGGGGAATGAGCAGTTCTTC. Translating it yields CASSLLEGNEQFF.

As for this clone: The identical CDR3 is also encoded by other nucleotide sequences in the sample. J is TRBJ2-3 and V is TRBV28, with a possible D match to TRBD2 (5 bases). The germline V and J ends were trimmed by 2 bases and 1 base, with 7 bases remaining between them. Looked up from germline, CDR1 is MDHEN and CDR2 is SYDVKM. CDR3 length equals 14 residues. The CDR3 DNA sequence: TGTGCCAGCAGTTTAGGAGGCCGCACAGATACGCAGTATTTT. The encoded protein is CASSLGGRTDTQYF.